Following are 17 T cell receptor beta chains from one sample sequenced in a study of blood T cell repertoires in COVID-19. Profiled with immunoSEQ multiplex PCR; TCRdb holds only in-frame clones, not every one. The data show about 230,000 clones, 80% to 90% seen once. Sequencing input: PBMCs or T cells enriched from blood (not recorded which). The receptors shown here come from a man between 18 and 29 years old who had recovered from COVID-19.

This clone was counted only a few times. The chain carries TRBV2 and TRBJ1-1; D ambiguous. This CDR3 region has 13 residues. V was cut by 4 bases and J by 0 bases, with 6 bases left in between. Germline-derived CDR1 and CDR2 are SNHLY and FYNNEI. This CDR3 reads CASSGLMNTEAFF. The CDR3 nucleotides are TGTGCCAGCAGTGGGCTTATGAACACTGAAGCTTTCTTT.

The V gene is TRBV7-9, the J gene TRBJ1-4; tentatively, D is TRBD1 (5 bases). V dropped 0 bases and J dropped 3 bases, with 8 bases sitting between them. CDR1 and CDR2 (germline): SEHNR, FQNEAQ (reference sequence). The CDR3 spans 15 residues. The CDR3 loop is CASSLAGGPNEKLFF. DNA of the CDR3: TGTGCCAGCAGCTTAGCGGGGGGACCTAATGAAAAACTGTTTTTT.

The chain recombines TRBV4-1 with TRBJ2-1; no clear D. Germline V gives CDR1 MGHRA, CDR2 YSYEKL. Trimming took 0 bases from V and 7 from J, leaving 16 bases between them. CDR3 length: 16 amino acids. CDR3 DNA sequence: TGCGCCAGCAGCCAAGATAATTCTAGACTTAGGAATGAGCAGTTCTTC. It translates to CASSQDNSRLRNEQFF.

The CDR3 spells CAWSRTGNTEAFF. CDR3 nucleotides: TGTGCCTGGAGCCGAACAGGGAACACTGAAGCTTTCTTT. The rearrangement joins TRBV30 to TRBJ1-1, with TRBD1 as a possible D gene (5 bases). The ends were cut back, 3 bases at V and 1 base at J, with 9 bases in the middle. Per germline, CDR1 GTSNPN and CDR2 SVGIG (reference sequence). The CDR3 covers 13 residues.

The chain carries TRBV28 and TRBJ1-1; D is uncertain. Trimming took off 7 bases at V and 4 bases at J, with 10 bases between the two ends. Germline V CDR1 and CDR2: MDHEN, SYDVKM. This CDR3 region has 12 residues. The CDR3 reads CASNSGATEAFF. The CDR3 DNA sequence: TGTGCCAGCAACTCGGGTGCCACTGAAGCTTTCTTT. Full variable domain (outside the CDR3, taken from reference TRBV28 and TRBJ1-1): DVKVTQSSRYLVKRTGEKVFLECVQDMDHENMFWYRQDPGLGLRLIYFSYDVKMKEKGDIPEGYSVSREKKERFSLILESASTNQTSMYLCASNSGATEAFFGQGTRLTVV.

This clone is medium-sized within its sample. J is TRBJ2-3 and V is TRBV7-2; 7 bases fit TRBD2. The germline V gene has CDR1 SGHTA and CDR2 FQGNSA. The CDR3 length is 15 residues. The V gene end was trimmed by 6 bases and the J gene end by 4 bases; junction bases not matched to a gene: 10. CDR3 bases: TGTGCCAGCAGTTTCTGGGGAGGGGACCCAGATACGCAGTATTTT. Encoded protein: CASSFWGGDPDTQYF. The full variable domain, in which reference TRBV7-2 and TRBJ2-3 provide the parts outside the CDR3, is GAGVSQSPSNKVTEKGKDVELRCDPISGHTALYWYRQSLGQGLEFLIYFQGNSAPDKSGLPSDRFSAERTGGSVSTLTIQRTQQEDSAVYLCASSFWGGDPDTQYFGPGTRLTVL.

The rearrangement links TRBV28 to TRBJ1-1; 8 nucleotides match TRBD1. Germline V lookup: CDR1 MDHEN, CDR2 SYDVKM. The CDR3 spans 14 residues. J lost 2 bases, V lost 8 bases, and 7 bases had no gene match. CDR3 region: CASVPGQANTEAFF. The CDR3 region has the DNA TGTGCCAGCGTACCGGGACAGGCAAACACTGAAGCTTTCTTT.

The chain is built from TRBV6-5 and TRBJ1-1, with 7 nucleotides matching TRBD1. Germline V gene lookup returns CDR1 MNHEY and CDR2 SVGAGI. The CDR3 contains 16 residues. V dropped 0 bases and J dropped 0; count of bases not matched to a gene: 4. The DNA of the CDR3 is TGTGCCAGCAGTTACTCTGAGGGGGCGGTGAACACTGAAGCTTTCTTT. Its translation: CASSYSEGAVNTEAFF.

This sequence joins TRBV5-6 and TRBJ2-5; 9 bases map to TRBD1. Trimming took 4 bases from V and 1 from J; bases not matched to a gene: 5. Germline V gene lookup returns CDR1 SGHDT and CDR2 YYEEEE. The CDR3 contains 15 residues. The CDR3 DNA reads as TGTGCCAGCAGCCTGGGGACAGGGAGCCAAGAGACCCAGTACTTC. Residues: CASSLGTGSQETQYF.

This chain connects TRBV10-3 to TRBJ1-2, with 7 bases matching TRBD1. There are 16 residues in the CDR3. Germline CDR1 and CDR2: ENHRY and SYGVKD. The V segment lost 7 bases and the J segment 0 bases; nucleotides outside the gene matches: 11. The CDR3 DNA follows: TGTGCCATCAATAAGGACAGGCAACCGACTAACTATGGCTACACCTTC. This translates into CAINKDRQPTNYGYTF.

This chain connects TRBV5-5 to TRBJ2-7; possible D gene TRBD1, 5 bases. Trimming cost V 4 bases and J 2 bases, with 16 bases left between them. CDR1 SGHKS and CDR2 YYEKEE come from the germline V gene (reference sequence). The CDR3 runs 15 residues. The CDR3 DNA reads as TGTGCCAGCAGCGAAACGCAGGGAATCACCTACGAGCAGTACTTC. Translated: CASSETQGITYEQYF.

This clone was observed a few times. The chain combines TRBV19 with TRBJ1-5; 7 nucleotides align to TRBD1. V lost 2 bases and J lost 2; bases outside the gene matches: 3. The CDR3 is made up of 15 amino acids. Per germline, CDR1 LNHDA and CDR2 SQIVND (reference sequence). The chain's CDR3 is CASSIYTGGNQPQHF. The CDR3 DNA reads as TGTGCCAGTAGTATATATACAGGGGGCAATCAGCCCCAGCATTTT.

The CDR3 protein is CASSLVTAGGLGELFF. The CDR3 bases are TGTGCCAGCAGCTTAGTTACAGCGGGGGGCCTCGGGGAGCTGTTTTTT. The rearrangement links TRBV11-2 to TRBJ2-2; TRBD2 agrees at 9 bases. This CDR3 spans 16 amino acids. In germline, CDR1 is SGHAT, CDR2 FQNNGV. The trim removed 1 base at V and 7 bases at J, leaving 7 bases unmatched. Full variable domain (rest looked up from reference TRBV11-2 and TRBJ2-2): EAGVAQSPRYKIIEKRQSVAFWCNPISGHATLYWYQQILGQGPKLLIQFQNNGVVDDSQLPKDRFSAERLKGVDSTLKIQPAKLEDSAVYLCASSLVTAGGLGELFFGEGSRLTVL.

For this clone: A read error may account for a junction end that differs from germline. The rearrangement links TRBV10-1 to TRBJ2-5; TRBD2 agrees at 12 bases. CDR1 is WNHNN and CDR2 is SYGVQD in the germline V gene (reference sequence). The length of the CDR3 is 22 residues. As DNA, the CDR3 is TGCGCCAGCTGTGACCCGGGACTAGCGGGTGTGGGGGGTGGGGCCAAACAAGAGACCCAGTACTTC. Translation: CASCDPGLAGVGGGAKQETQYF.

This chain links TRBV7-2 with TRBJ1-1; TRBD1 matches 7 bases. J lost 5 bases, V lost 2 bases, and 11 bases had no gene match. The CDR3 loop spans 16 amino acids. Germline-derived CDR1 and CDR2 are SGHTA and FQGNSA. The DNA for the CDR3 is TGTGCCAGCAGCTTACTGGGATGGGCAGGGGGGACTGAAGCTTTCTTT. Its translation is CASSLLGWAGGTEAFF.

V usage is TRBV19 and J usage is TRBJ1-6; D is possibly TRBD1 (6 bases). The CDR3 length is 15 residues. Germline V CDR1 and CDR2: LNHDA, SQIVND (reference sequence). V was cut by 2 bases and J by 10 bases, with 15 bases left in between. CDR3 loop: CASSISRQAGSPLHF. The CDR3 bases are TGTGCCAGTAGTATATCCAGACAGGCTGGATCACCCCTCCACTTT.

This sequence joins TRBV5-1 and TRBJ1-3; TRBD1 matches 9 bases. The germline V gene encodes CDR1 SGHRS and CDR2 YFSETQ. The junction had 5 bases not matched to a gene; V was cut back by 4 bases and J by 3 bases. This CDR3 is built from 15 residues. The CDR3 sequence is CASSRQGDDGNTIYF. The CDR3 nucleotides are TGCGCCAGCAGCCGACAGGGGGATGATGGAAACACCATATATTTT.